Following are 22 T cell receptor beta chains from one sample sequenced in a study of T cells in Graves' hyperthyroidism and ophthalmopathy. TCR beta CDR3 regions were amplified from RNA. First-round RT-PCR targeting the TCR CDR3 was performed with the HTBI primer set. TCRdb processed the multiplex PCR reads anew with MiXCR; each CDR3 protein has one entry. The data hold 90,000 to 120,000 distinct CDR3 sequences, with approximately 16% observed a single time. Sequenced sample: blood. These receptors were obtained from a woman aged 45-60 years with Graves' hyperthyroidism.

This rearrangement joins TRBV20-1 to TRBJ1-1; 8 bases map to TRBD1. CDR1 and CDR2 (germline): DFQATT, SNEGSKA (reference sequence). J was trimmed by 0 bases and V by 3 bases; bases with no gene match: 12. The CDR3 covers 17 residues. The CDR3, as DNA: TGCAGTGCTAGTGATCCCAGGGGGCCACCCATGAACACTGAAGCTTTCTTT. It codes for CSASDPRGPPMNTEAFF.

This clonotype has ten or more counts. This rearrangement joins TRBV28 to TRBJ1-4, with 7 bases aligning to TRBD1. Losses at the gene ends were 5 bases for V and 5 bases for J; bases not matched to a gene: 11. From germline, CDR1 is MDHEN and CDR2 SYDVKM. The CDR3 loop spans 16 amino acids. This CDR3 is CASSKPRGDRNEKLFF. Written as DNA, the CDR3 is TGTGCCAGCAGTAAACCCAGGGGGGACCGAAATGAAAAACTGTTTTTT.

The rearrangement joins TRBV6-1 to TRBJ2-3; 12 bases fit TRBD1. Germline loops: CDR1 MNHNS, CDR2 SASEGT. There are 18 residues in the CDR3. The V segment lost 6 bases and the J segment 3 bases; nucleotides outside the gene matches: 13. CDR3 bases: TGTGCCAGCAGCCCGGGACAGGGGGCCGCAGGGAGGACAGATACGCAGTATTTT. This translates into CASSPGQGAAGRTDTQYF.

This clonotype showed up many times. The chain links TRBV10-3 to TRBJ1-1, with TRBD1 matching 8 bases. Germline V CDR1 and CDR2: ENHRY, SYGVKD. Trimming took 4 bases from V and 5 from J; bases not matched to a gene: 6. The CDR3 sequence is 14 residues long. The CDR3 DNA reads TGTGCCATCAGTGTTGACAGGGGAGTTACTGAAGCTTTCTTT. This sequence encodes CAISVDRGVTEAFF.

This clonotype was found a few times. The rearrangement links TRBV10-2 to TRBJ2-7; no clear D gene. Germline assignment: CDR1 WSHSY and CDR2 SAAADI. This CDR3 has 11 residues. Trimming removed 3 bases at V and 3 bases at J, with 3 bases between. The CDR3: CASSDGYEQYV. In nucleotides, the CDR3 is TGCGCCAGCAGTGATGGCTACGAGCAGTACGTC.

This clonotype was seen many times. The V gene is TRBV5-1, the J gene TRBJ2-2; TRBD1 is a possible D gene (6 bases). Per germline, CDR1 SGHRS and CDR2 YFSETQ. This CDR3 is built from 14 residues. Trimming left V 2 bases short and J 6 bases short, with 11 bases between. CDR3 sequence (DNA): TGCGCCAGCAGCTTATACAGGGACCCCGGGGAGCTGTTTTTT. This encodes CASSLYRDPGELFF.

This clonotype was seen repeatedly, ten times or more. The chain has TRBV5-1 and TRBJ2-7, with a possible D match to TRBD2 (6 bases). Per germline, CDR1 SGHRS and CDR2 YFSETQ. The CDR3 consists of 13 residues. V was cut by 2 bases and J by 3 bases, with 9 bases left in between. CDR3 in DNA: TGCGCCAGCAGCTTTGGGGGACTCTACGAGCAGTACTTC. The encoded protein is CASSFGGLYEQYF.

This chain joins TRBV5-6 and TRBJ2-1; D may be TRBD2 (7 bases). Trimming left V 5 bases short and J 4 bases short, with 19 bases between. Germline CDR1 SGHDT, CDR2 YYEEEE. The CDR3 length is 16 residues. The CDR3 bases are TGTGCCAGCAGTGACGGAGAAGGGGGAGGGTACAATGAGCAGTTCTTC. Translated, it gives CASSDGEGGGYNEQFF. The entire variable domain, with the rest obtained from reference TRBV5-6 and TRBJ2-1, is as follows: DAGVTQSPTHLIKTRGQQVTLRCSPKSGHDTVSWYQQALGQGPQFIFQYYEEEERQRGNFPDRFSGHQFPNYSSELNVNALLLGDSALYLCASSDGEGGGYNEQFFGPGTRLTVL.

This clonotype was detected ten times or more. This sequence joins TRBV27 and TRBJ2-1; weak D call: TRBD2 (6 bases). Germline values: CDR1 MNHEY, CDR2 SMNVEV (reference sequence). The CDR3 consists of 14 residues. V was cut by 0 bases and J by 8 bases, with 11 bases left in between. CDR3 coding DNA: TGTGCCAGCAGTTTATCTACTAGCTGGGATGAGCAGTTCTTC. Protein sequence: CASSLSTSWDEQFF.

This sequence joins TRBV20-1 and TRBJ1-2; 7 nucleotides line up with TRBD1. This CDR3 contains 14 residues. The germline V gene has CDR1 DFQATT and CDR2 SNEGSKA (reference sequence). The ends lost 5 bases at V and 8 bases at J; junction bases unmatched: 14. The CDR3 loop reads CSAADTTGPLGYTF. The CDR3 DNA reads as TGCAGTGCTGCGGACACGACAGGGCCCTTGGGCTACACCTTC.

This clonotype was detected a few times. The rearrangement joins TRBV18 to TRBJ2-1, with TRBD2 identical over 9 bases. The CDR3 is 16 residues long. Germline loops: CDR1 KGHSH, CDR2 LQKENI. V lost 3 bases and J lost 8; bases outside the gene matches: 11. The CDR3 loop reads CASSPKREDSMYEQFF. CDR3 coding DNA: TGTGCCAGCTCACCCAAGCGGGAGGACTCTATGTATGAGCAGTTCTTC.

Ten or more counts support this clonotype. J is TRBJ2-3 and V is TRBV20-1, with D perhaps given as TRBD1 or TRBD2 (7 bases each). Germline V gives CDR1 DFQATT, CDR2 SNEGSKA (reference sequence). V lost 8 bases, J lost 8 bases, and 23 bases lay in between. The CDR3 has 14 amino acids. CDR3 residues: CSTEQGRGFGTQYF. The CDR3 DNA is TGCAGTACTGAACAGGGGAGGGGTTTTGGTACGCAGTATTTT.

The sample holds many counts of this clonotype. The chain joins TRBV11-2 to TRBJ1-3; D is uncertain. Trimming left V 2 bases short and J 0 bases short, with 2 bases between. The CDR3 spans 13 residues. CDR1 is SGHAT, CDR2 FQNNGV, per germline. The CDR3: CASSLSSGNTIYF. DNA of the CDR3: TGTGCCAGCAGCTTAAGCTCTGGAAACACCATATATTTT.

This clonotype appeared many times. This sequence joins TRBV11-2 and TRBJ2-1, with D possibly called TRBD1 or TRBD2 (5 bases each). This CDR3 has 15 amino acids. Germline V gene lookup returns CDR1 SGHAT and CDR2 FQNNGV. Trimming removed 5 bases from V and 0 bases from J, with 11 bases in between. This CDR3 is CASSLGRSSYNEQFF. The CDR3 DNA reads TGTGCCAGCAGCCTGGGACGAAGCTCCTACAATGAGCAGTTCTTC.

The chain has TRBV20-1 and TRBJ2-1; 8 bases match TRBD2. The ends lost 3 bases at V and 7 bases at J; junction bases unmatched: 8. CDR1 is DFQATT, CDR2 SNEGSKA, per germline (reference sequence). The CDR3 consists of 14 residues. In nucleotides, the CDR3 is TGCAGTGCTAGTTTCGGGAGGGCCAGTAATGAGCAGTTCTTC. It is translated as CSASFGRASNEQFF.

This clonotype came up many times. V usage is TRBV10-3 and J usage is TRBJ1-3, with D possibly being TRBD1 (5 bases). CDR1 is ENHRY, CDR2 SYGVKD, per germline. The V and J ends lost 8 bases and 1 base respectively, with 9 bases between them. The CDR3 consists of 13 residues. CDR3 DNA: TGTGCCATCTCAACAGGATCTGGAAACACCATATATTTT. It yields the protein CAISTGSGNTIYF.

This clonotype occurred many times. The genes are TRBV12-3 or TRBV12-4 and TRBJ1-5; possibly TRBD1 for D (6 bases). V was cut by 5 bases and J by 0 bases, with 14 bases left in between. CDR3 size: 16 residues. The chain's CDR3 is CASSRPGQISNQPQHF. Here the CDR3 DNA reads TGTGCCAGCAGTCGCCCCGGACAGATTAGCAATCAGCCCCAGCATTTT.

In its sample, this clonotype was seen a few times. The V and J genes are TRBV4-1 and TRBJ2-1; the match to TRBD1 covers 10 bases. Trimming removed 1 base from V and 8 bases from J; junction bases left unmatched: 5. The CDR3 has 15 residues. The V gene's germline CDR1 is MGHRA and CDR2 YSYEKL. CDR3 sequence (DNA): TGCGCCAGCAGCCAAGCTAGGACAGGGGGGGATGAGCAGTTCTTC. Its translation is CASSQARTGGDEQFF.

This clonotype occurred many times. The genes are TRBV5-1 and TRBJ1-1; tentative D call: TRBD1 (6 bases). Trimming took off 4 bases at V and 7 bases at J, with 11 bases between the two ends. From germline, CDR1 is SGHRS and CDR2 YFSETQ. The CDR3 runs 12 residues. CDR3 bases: TGCGCCAGCAGCCCACAGGGAATTGAAGCTTTCTTT. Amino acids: CASSPQGIEAFF.

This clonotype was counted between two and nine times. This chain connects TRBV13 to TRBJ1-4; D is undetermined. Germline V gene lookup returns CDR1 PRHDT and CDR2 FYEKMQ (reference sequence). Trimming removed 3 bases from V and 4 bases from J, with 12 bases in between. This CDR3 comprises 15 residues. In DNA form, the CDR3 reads TGTGCCAGCAGCTTTAGGGTTGGGTATAATGAAAAACTGTTTTTT. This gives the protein CASSFRVGYNEKLFF.

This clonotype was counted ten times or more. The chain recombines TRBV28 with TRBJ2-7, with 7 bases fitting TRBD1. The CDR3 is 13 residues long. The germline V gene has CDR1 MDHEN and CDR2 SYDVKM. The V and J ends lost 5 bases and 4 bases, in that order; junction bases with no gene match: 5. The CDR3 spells CASSATGAYEQYF. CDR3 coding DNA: TGTGCCAGCAGTGCCACAGGGGCTTACGAGCAGTACTTC.

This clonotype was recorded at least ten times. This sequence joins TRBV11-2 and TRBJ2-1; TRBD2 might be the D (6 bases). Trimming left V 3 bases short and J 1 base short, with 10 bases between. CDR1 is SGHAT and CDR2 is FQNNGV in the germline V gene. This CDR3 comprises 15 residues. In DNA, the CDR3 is TGTGCCAGCAGCTTTGGGGGGTGGTCCTACAATGAGCAGTTCTTC. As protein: CASSFGGWSYNEQFF.